Below, one T cell receptor (beta chain) is given with its context. Germline lookup yields CDR1 MNHEY and CDR2 SVGEGT. The V end lost 5 bases, the J end lost 3 bases, and 14 bases lay between the germline ends. The CDR3 length is 14 residues. These data come from a study of CD8 T cells in ankylosing spondylitis. Quantitative molecular-barcoded 5'-RACE generated the TCR beta libraries. In TCRdb, the 5' RACE reads were re-called with MiXCR into one record per CDR3 protein. The sample has about 350,000 distinct CDR3 sequences, 20% to 25% seen once; the top ten hold around 13%. The sequencing sample was made of blood, either unsorted or a sorted T cell fraction (not recorded which). The origin of this receptor is a male donor with ankylosing spondylitis or in good health (not recorded which). V gene TRBV6-2 or TRBV6-3 combines with J gene TRBJ2-7; D may be TRBD1 (6 bases). DNA of the CDR3: TGTGCCAGCAGTCACTTACAGGGCCGCTACGAGCAGTACTTC. Translation gives CASSHLQGRYEQYF.